The 24 T cell receptor beta chains below were found in one sample sequenced in a study of neurological immune-mediated disorders. TCRdb re-analysed the 5' RACE reads in MiXCR, keeping a single row per CDR3 protein. The sample includes under 75,000 distinct CDR3 sequences, about 3% of them seen just once. The source material was PBMCs. These receptors were collected from a woman aged 45-60 years with multiple sclerosis.

In this sample, this clonotype turned up many times. The chain is built from TRBV7-6 and TRBJ1-2, with 7 bases that match TRBD1. From germline, CDR1 is SGHVS and CDR2 FNYEAQ. CDR3 length: 16 residues. V dropped 1 base and J dropped 3; count of bases not matched to a gene: 8. The CDR3 DNA reads TGTGCCAGCAGCTTAGAACAGGGGCCTGGAGACTATGGCTACACCTTC. Translation gives CASSLEQGPGDYGYTF.

This clonotype came up many times. The chain joins TRBV4-2 to TRBJ1-2, with 7 bases matching TRBD1. With 0 bases clipped from V and 7 bases from J, the junction kept 5 bases outside the gene matches. This CDR3 is 14 amino acids long. CDR1 LGHNA and CDR2 YNFKEQ come from the germline V gene. CDR3 region: CASSQDGTVGGYTF. In DNA form, the CDR3 reads TGTGCCAGCAGCCAAGACGGGACAGTGGGTGGCTACACCTTC.

In its sample, this clonotype was seen many times. This chain connects TRBV20-1 to TRBJ1-1; 7 bases agree with TRBD1. The CDR3 extends over 12 amino acids. CDR1 DFQATT and CDR2 SNEGSKA come from the germline V gene (reference sequence). Trimming cost V 1 base and J 6 bases; bases outside gene matches: 2. The CDR3 DNA sequence: TGCAGTGCTAGAGGGGACAGCCCTGAAGCTTTCTTT. It specifies CSARGDSPEAFF.

This clonotype was detected ten times or more. This chain connects TRBV9 to TRBJ1-1, with 7 bases matching TRBD1. The junction had 9 bases not matched to a gene; V was cut back by 0 bases and J by 7 bases. The V gene's germline CDR1 is SGDLS and CDR2 YYNGEE. CDR3 length equals 15 residues. The CDR3 DNA reads TGTGCCAGCAGCGTAGATGACAGGGTGGGGAATGAAGCTTTCTTT. Amino acid sequence: CASSVDDRVGNEAFF.

Many counts were recorded for this clonotype. The chain has TRBV4-1 and TRBJ2-1; D possibly uses TRBD1 or TRBD2 (5 bases each). The V end lost 3 bases, the J end lost 6 bases, and 18 bases lay between the germline ends. Germline V gene lookup returns CDR1 MGHRA and CDR2 YSYEKL. The CDR3 extends over 16 amino acids. Here the CDR3 reads CASSQGSRGAVNEQFF. The CDR3 coding sequence is TGCGCCAGCAGCCAGGGTAGTAGGGGAGCGGTCAATGAGCAGTTCTTC.

This clonotype was observed many times. This chain uses TRBV7-2 with TRBJ2-6, with no clear D. The CDR3 runs 16 residues. V shed 3 bases and J shed 0 bases, with 9 bases lying between them. The germline CDR1 and CDR2 sequences are SGHTA and FQGNSA. The CDR3 loop is CASSFLPRSGANVLTF. CDR3 in DNA: TGTGCCAGCAGCTTCCTTCCGCGCTCTGGGGCCAACGTCCTGACTTTC.

This clonotype was found many times. This chain uses TRBV7-2 with TRBJ2-3; the match to TRBD2 covers 7 bases. CDR3 length equals 15 residues. Trimming cost V 7 bases and J 0 bases; bases outside gene matches: 7. From germline, CDR1 is SGHTA and CDR2 FQGNSA. The CDR3 sequence is CASNDWGGSTDTQYF. CDR3 DNA sequence: TGTGCCAGCAACGATTGGGGAGGGAGCACAGATACGCAGTATTTT.

This clonotype showed up many times. V is TRBV7-9 and J is TRBJ2-7; 7 positions agree with TRBD2. The trim removed 3 bases at V and 4 bases at J, leaving 9 bases unmatched. The CDR3 extends over 15 amino acids. Germline loops: CDR1 SEHNR, CDR2 FQNEAQ (reference sequence). CDR3 loop: CASSLGNSGPYEQYV. As DNA, the CDR3 is TGTGCCAGCAGCTTGGGGAATAGCGGGCCTTACGAGCAGTACGTC.

Ten or more counts support this clonotype. The gene calls are TRBV18 and TRBJ1-1, with TRBD1 identical over 7 bases. The CDR3 contains 17 residues. Germline CDR1 KGHSH, CDR2 LQKENI. V lost 2 bases to trimming and J lost 0 bases; unmatched junction nucleotides: 9. The CDR3 DNA sequence: TGTGCCAGCTCACCAATCGGGGCAGGGGGGATGAACACTGAAGCTTTCTTT. Its translation is CASSPIGAGGMNTEAFF. Full variable domain (rest looked up from reference TRBV18 and TRBJ1-1): NAGVMQNPRHLVRRRGQEARLRCSPMKGHSHVYWYRQLPEEGLKFMVYLQKENIIDESGMPKERFSAEFPKEGPSILRIQQVVRGDSAAYFCASSPIGAGGMNTEAFFGQGTRLTVV.

This clonotype was detected many times. The chain uses TRBV5-6 and TRBJ1-2, with TRBD1 identical over 7 bases. Losses at the gene ends were 4 bases for V and 5 bases for J; bases not matched to a gene: 2. The CDR3 has 12 amino acids. The germline V gene encodes CDR1 SGHDT and CDR2 YYEEEE. In nucleotides, the CDR3 is TGTGCCAGCAGCCCAGGGGGGTATGGCTACACCTTC. The encoded protein is CASSPGGYGYTF.

This clonotype was counted many times. The J gene is TRBJ2-1, the V gene TRBV5-1; 8 positions agree with TRBD1. The CDR3 is 14 amino acids. Germline CDR1 and CDR2: SGHRS and YFSETQ. V gave up 4 bases and J gave up 4 bases; unmatched junction bases: 4. CDR3 coding DNA: TGCGCCAGCAGCGCAGGGACAGGATACAATGAGCAGTTCTTC. Translating gives CASSAGTGYNEQFF.

This clonotype was seen many times. The CDR3 DNA reads TGCAGCGCTGAGGACAATAAGAATGAAAAACTGTTTTTT. This translates into CSAEDNKNEKLFF. V usage is TRBV20-1 and J usage is TRBJ1-4; tentatively, D is TRBD1 (5 bases). This CDR3 is 13 amino acids long. The V gene's germline CDR1 is DFQATT and CDR2 SNEGSKA (reference sequence).

This clonotype was observed at least ten times. V and J are TRBV12-3 or TRBV12-4 and TRBJ2-7; 8 bases are shared with TRBD2. V shed 7 bases, J shed 2 bases, and the junction held 4 bases outside the gene matches. CDR3 size: 13 residues. This CDR3 reads CASTREGPYEQYF. The CDR3 DNA reads as TGTGCCAGCACTCGGGAGGGCCCCTACGAGCAGTACTTC.

The sample holds many counts of this clonotype. This rearrangement joins TRBV12-3 or TRBV12-4 to TRBJ1-1; D is ambiguous. The V end was cut by 10 bases, the J end by 1 base, with 28 bases between. The CDR3 length is 18 residues. CDR3 sequence (DNA): TGTGCCACCCTTCCGGGTTTGGTAGGCTTCTTTCGGAACACTGAAGCTTTCTTT. Protein sequence: CATLPGLVGFFRNTEAFF.

This clonotype has ten or more counts. V and J are TRBV5-1 and TRBJ2-2; tentatively, D is TRBD1 (6 bases). The germline gives CDR1 SGHRS, CDR2 YFSETQ. The length of the CDR3 is 14 residues. V was trimmed by 3 bases and J by 2 bases, leaving 8 bases between them. The CDR3 protein is CASSSGANTGELFF. In DNA, the CDR3 is TGCGCCAGCAGCTCAGGGGCCAACACCGGGGAGCTGTTTTTT. The whole variable domain, remainder taken from reference TRBV5-1 and TRBJ2-2, is KAGVTQTPRYLIKTRGQQVTLSCSPISGHRSVSWYQQTPGQGLQFLFEYFSETQRNKGNFPGRFSGRQFSNSRSEMNVSTLELGDSALYLCASSSGANTGELFFGEGSRLTVL.

This clonotype was counted between two and nine times. A much larger clone lies one base from this, so it may be a read error. This sequence joins TRBV20-1 and TRBJ1-1; 9 bases match TRBD1. Germline V CDR1 and CDR2: DFQATT, SNEGSKA (reference sequence). The CDR3 sequence is 13 residues long. The CDR3 protein is CRDLDRGYTEAFF. The CDR3 nucleotides are TGCAGGGACCTGGACAGGGGTTACACTGAAGCTTTCTTT.

This clonotype was counted at least ten times. V is TRBV20-1 and J is TRBJ2-4; weak D call: TRBD1 (6 bases). V was trimmed by 6 bases and J by 2 bases, leaving 17 bases between them. The CDR3 is 15 residues long. CDR1 and CDR2 (germline): DFQATT, SNEGSKA (reference sequence). As DNA, the CDR3 is TGCAGTGCCCTAGACAGGTTTTTTTCCAAAAACATTCAGTACTTC. Residues: CSALDRFFSKNIQYF.

This clonotype was counted ten times or more. This chain uses TRBV20-1 with TRBJ2-4; D is unresolved. Germline loops: CDR1 DFQATT, CDR2 SNEGSKA (reference sequence). Trimming shortened V by 2 bases and J by 6 bases, and 11 bases separated the two germline ends. This CDR3 region has 13 residues. The CDR3 DNA is TGCAGTGCTAGAAGCCCGGGCCCAAACATTCAGTACTTC. It is translated as CSARSPGPNIQYF.

This clonotype was counted at least ten times. The CDR3 loop reads CASKAGTDDNEQFF. The DNA of the CDR3 is TGCGCCAGCAAAGCCGGGACAGACGACAATGAGCAGTTCTTC. V gene TRBV10-1 combines with J gene TRBJ2-1, with 7 bases identical to TRBD1. Trimming cost V 7 bases and J 5 bases; bases outside gene matches: 8. In germline, CDR1 is WNHNN, CDR2 SYGVQD (reference sequence). The CDR3 consists of 14 residues.

Points on this clonotype: Just one base apart from a much larger clone, this may be a read error. CDR3 in DNA: TGCAGTGCTAGCGTCCAAGAGAACCAGTACTTC. Its translation: CSASVQENQYF. The chain combines TRBV20-1 with TRBJ2-5; unclear D gene. This CDR3 has 11 amino acids. Germline loops: CDR1 DFQATT, CDR2 SNEGSKA (reference sequence).

This clonotype was counted many times. This chain uses TRBV7-2 with TRBJ2-5, with D tentatively TRBD1 (6 bases). The CDR3 spans 15 residues. V lost 3 bases and J 4 bases, leaving 15 bases between the germline ends. Germline V gives CDR1 SGHTA, CDR2 FQGNSA. As DNA, the CDR3 is TGTGCCAGCAGCTTGGGACATCCTAGGGGAGAGACCCAGTACTTC. Translation: CASSLGHPRGETQYF.

This clonotype was detected ten times or more. This chain links TRBV5-1 with TRBJ2-5, with 7 bases that match TRBD1. The germline V gene has CDR1 SGHRS and CDR2 YFSETQ. This CDR3 has 14 residues. V lost 5 bases, J lost 1 base, and 5 bases stayed unmatched. The CDR3 DNA reads as TGCGCCAGCAGACGGGCAGGGGGCCAAGAGACCCAGTACTTC. Its protein product is CASRRAGGQETQYF.

This clonotype was seen repeatedly, ten times or more. The chain combines TRBV5-1 with TRBJ2-5; 9 nucleotides line up with TRBD1. Trimming took 3 bases from V and 5 from J; bases not matched to a gene: 2. From germline, CDR1 is SGHRS and CDR2 YFSETQ. The CDR3 covers 13 residues. CDR3 protein: CASSYGQGETQYF. In DNA, the CDR3 is TGCGCCAGCAGCTACGGACAGGGGGAGACCCAGTACTTC.

This clonotype was counted ten times or more. V and J are TRBV20-1 and TRBJ1-5, with a possible D match to TRBD1 (5 bases). This CDR3 region has 14 residues. Germline values: CDR1 DFQATT, CDR2 SNEGSKA (reference sequence). With 4 bases removed from V and 8 bases from J, the gap between germline ends came to 18 bases. CDR3 residues: CSAIWGGSVEPQHF. For the CDR3, the DNA is TGCAGTGCTATTTGGGGGGGGAGTGTGGAGCCCCAGCATTTT.